This T cell receptor (beta chain) was sequenced during a study of regulatory T cells in long-lasting Graves disease. The overall study: Those with persistent Graves' disease had received antithyroid drugs for over 5 years with positive TSH receptor antibodies. Overall study findings and caveats: The study found lower TCR diversity in persistent Graves' patients than in newly diagnosed ones.

Investigators prepared the TCR beta libraries by applying iRepertoire HTBI primers and Arm-PCR of CDR3 regions. One entry per CDR3 protein results from TCRdb running MiXCR on the multiplex PCR reads. The sample contains under 450,000 distinct CDR3 sequences, approximately 25% of which appear only once. Regarding this clonotype: Antigen specificity is unknown.

As to time point: persistent/refractory GD, antithyroid drugs over 5 years with positive TRAb. The TCR library was prepared using RNA isolated from PBMCs. Blood from the periphery, nine milliliters in all, was drawn into EDTA tubes. Specimen: peripheral blood mononuclear cells (PBMCs), collected when the disease was refractory, from a patient treated with antithyroid drugs. The clonotype was recovered from a middle-aged woman with Graves disease.

The CDR3 DNA is TGTGCCAGTAGTATCCCTAGCGACTACAATGAGCAGTTCTTC. As protein: CASSIPSDYNEQFF. This chain links TRBV19 with TRBJ2-1, with TRBD2 as a possible D gene (6 bases). Germline V gene sequence: CDR1 LNHDA, CDR2 SQIVND (reference sequence). Trimming shortened V by 3 bases and J by 3 bases, and 9 bases separated the two germline ends. The length of the CDR3 is 14 residues.